These 10 T cell receptor beta chains came from one sample sequenced in a study of shared clonotypes between healthy human individuals. Profiled with immunoSEQ multiplex PCR; TCRdb holds only in-frame clones, not every one. Of 600,000 or so clones in the sample, 90% to 95% were seen once. Terminally differentiated effector memory CD45RA+ cells were excluded from the naive CD8 cells, which were CD45RO-negative and positively selected for CCR7. Specimen: naive CD8+ T cells sorted from blood. These receptors were taken from a woman in her 30s in good health.

This clone was seen once. This chain links TRBV19 with TRBJ2-1; 11 bases are shared with TRBD2. The CDR3 consists of 17 residues. Germline V gene lookup returns CDR1 LNHDA and CDR2 SQIVND (reference sequence). The V segment lost 5 bases and the J segment 4 bases; nucleotides outside the gene matches: 10. The CDR3 reads CASSPGLAAVLYNEQFF. CDR3 DNA sequence: TGTGCCAGTAGTCCGGGACTAGCGGCAGTACTTTACAATGAGCAGTTCTTC.

The V gene is TRBV7-8, the J gene TRBJ1-2, with D possibly matching TRBD1 (5 bases). The length of the CDR3 is 14 residues. The V gene lost 5 bases and the J gene lost 7 bases, with 17 bases spanning the gap. Germline CDR1 SGHVS, CDR2 FQNEAQ. In nucleotides, the CDR3 is TGTGCCAGCAGCCCCGGCGTGGTGGGGCCTGGCTACACCTTC. Its translation is CASSPGVVGPGYTF.

The chain joins TRBV7-9 to TRBJ2-7, with 7 positions matching TRBD1. Germline V gene sequence: CDR1 SEHNR, CDR2 FQNEAQ (reference sequence). The J segment lost 0 bases and the V segment lost 5 bases, leaving 7 bases of the junction unmatched. The CDR3 sequence is 15 residues long. DNA for the CDR3: TGTGCCAGCAGCCCTCAACAGGGGTCCTCCTACGAGCAGTACTTC. Translating it yields CASSPQQGSSYEQYF.

This clone was picked up one time. The rearrangement joins TRBV5-4 to TRBJ2-5; 8 bases agree with TRBD2. The CDR3 extends over 18 amino acids. Looked up from germline, CDR1 is SGHNT and CDR2 is YYREEE (reference sequence). The V gene end was trimmed by 4 bases and the J gene end by 4 bases; junction bases not matched to a gene: 18. The CDR3 region is CASSPGGLGLVEGETQYF. The CDR3 nucleotides are TGTGCCAGCAGCCCGGGAGGGTTGGGATTAGTTGAGGGAGAGACCCAGTACTTC.

This chain connects TRBV15 to TRBJ1-3; tentatively, D is TRBD1 (5 bases). The CDR3 runs 16 residues. The V end lost 0 bases, the J end lost 0 bases, and 9 bases lay between the germline ends. CDR1 is LNHNV, CDR2 YYDKDF, per germline (reference sequence). CDR3 sequence: CATSRERQYSGNTIYF. CDR3 bases: TGTGCCACCAGCAGAGAACGACAGTACTCTGGAAACACCATATATTTT.

The genes are TRBV27 and TRBJ2-3, with D perhaps TRBD2 (6 bases). V lost 6 bases and J 0 bases, leaving 16 bases between the germline ends. Germline V gene lookup returns CDR1 MNHEY and CDR2 SMNVEV (reference sequence). The CDR3 runs 16 residues. CDR3 in DNA: TGTGCCAGCAGGAGTTATGGGACTCTTAGCACAGATACGCAGTATTTT. It yields the protein CASRSYGTLSTDTQYF.

V is TRBV10-3 and J is TRBJ2-1; 9 nucleotides agree with TRBD1. V lost 2 bases and J lost 8; bases outside the gene matches: 10. Germline V gene lookup returns CDR1 ENHRY and CDR2 SYGVKD. This CDR3 contains 16 residues. Written as DNA, the CDR3 is TGTGCCATCAGTGAGCCCCCGGGACAGGGCATAGATGAGCAGTTCTTC. It translates to CAISEPPGQGIDEQFF.

V and J are TRBV27 and TRBJ2-7, with unresolved D. This CDR3 is built from 12 residues. Trimming left V 10 bases short and J 0 bases short, with 10 bases between. Germline CDR1 and CDR2: MNHEY and SMNVEV (reference sequence). CDR3: CAIGTNSYEQYF. In DNA, the CDR3 is TGTGCCATCGGCACGAACTCCTACGAGCAGTACTTC.

The genes are TRBV4-1 and TRBJ1-5, with D possibly matching TRBD1 (6 bases). CDR1 and CDR2 from the germline V gene are MGHRA and YSYEKL. The CDR3 is 14 residues long. Trimming took 4 bases from V and 3 from J, leaving 10 bases between them. The CDR3 spells CASSRGQFNQPQHF. The DNA for the CDR3 is TGCGCCAGCAGCCGAGGACAGTTCAATCAGCCCCAGCATTTT.

This chain joins TRBV5-5 and TRBJ2-7, with TRBD1 identical over 7 bases. Germline loops: CDR1 SGHKS, CDR2 YYEKEE (reference sequence). The V gene end was trimmed by 4 bases and the J gene end by 13 bases; junction bases not matched to a gene: 8. The CDR3 is made up of 11 amino acids. CDR3 nucleotides: TGTGCCAGCAGCCGGACGGACAGGTTATACTTC. It yields the protein CASSRTDRLYF.